This T cell receptor (beta chain) was retrieved from a study of shared clonotypes between healthy human individuals. Study summary: Donors consisted of two women and three men between 18 and 49. General study findings and limits: Clonotype sharing across donors was expected to vary with sequencing depth.

All donors qualified as healthy HIV-negative adults and had experienced no recent acute infections or vaccinations. Germline CDR1 LGHNA, CDR2 YNFKEQ. Unmatched junction bases numbered 8, after V lost 6 bases and J lost 4 bases. This CDR3 is 16 amino acids long. Turning to this clone: No antigen is known for it.

Sequencing was performed with immunoSEQ multiplex PCR; in TCRdb, only in-frame clones are kept and a portion is missing. The sample lists roughly 490,000 clones, 79% seen once, with 12% in the top ten. This clonotype originated in a woman in her thirties or forties in good health. Some clones in this sample may be carry-over from other donors' samples. This sequence joins TRBV4-2 and TRBJ2-1; 11 bases are a match to TRBD2. The source material was PBMCs. CDR3 DNA: TGTGCCAGCAGACATTTAGCGGGAGGGCCATACAATGAGCAGTTCTTC. Amino acids: CASRHLAGGPYNEQFF.